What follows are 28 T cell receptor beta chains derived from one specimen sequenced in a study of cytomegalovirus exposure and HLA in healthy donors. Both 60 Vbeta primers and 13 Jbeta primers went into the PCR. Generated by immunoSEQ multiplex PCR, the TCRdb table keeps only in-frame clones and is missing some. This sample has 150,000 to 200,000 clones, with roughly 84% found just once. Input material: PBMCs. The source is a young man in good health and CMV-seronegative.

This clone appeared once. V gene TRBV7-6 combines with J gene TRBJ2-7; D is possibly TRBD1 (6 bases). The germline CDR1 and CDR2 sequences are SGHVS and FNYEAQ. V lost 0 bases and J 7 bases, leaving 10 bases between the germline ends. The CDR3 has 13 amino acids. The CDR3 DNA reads TGTGCCAGCAGCTTAGCCAGGGGTGGGGAGCAGTACTTC. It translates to CASSLARGGEQYF.

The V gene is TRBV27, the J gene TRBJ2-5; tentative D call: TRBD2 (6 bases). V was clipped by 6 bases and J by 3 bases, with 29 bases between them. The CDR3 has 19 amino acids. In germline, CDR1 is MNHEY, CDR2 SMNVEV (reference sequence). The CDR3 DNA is TGTGCCAGCAGACGAGGAGGGGCAGCACTACTTCGCTTGGAAGAGACCCAGTACTTC. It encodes CASRRGGAALLRLEETQYF.

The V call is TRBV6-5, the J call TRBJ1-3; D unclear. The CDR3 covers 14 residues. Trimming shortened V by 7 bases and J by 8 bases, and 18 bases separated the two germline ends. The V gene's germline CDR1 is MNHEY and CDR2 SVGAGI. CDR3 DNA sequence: TGTGCCAGCATGCCGGGAATCCACCGGGACACCATATATTTT. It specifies CASMPGIHRDTIYF.

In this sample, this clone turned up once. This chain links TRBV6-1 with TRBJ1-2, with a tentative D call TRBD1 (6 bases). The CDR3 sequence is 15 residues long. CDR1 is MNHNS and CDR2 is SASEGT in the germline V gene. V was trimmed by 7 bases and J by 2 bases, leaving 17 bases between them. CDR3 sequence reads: CASTSGQARNYGYTF. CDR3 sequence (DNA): TGTGCCAGCACGTCGGGACAAGCTCGAAACTATGGCTACACCTTC.

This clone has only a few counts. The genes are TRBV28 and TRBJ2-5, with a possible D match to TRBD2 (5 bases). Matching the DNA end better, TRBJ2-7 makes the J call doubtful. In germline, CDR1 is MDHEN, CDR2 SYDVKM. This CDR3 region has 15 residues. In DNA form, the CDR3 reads TGTGCCAGCAGTTTACCGGGGATGGGCACCTACGAGCAGTACTTC. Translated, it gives CASSLPGMGTYEQYF.

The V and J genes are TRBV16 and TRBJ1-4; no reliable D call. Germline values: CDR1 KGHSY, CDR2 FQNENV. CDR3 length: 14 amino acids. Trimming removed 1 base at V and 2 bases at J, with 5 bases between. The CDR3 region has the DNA TGTGCCAGCAGCCAATACAGCACTAATGAAAAACTGTTTTTT. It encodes CASSQYSTNEKLFF.

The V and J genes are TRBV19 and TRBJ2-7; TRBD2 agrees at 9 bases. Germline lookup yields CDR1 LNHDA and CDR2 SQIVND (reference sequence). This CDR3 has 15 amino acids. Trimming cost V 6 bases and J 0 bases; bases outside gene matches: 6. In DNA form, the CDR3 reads TGTGCCAGTAGAATCACTAGCGGGTCCTCCTACGAGCAGTACTTC. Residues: CASRITSGSSYEQYF.

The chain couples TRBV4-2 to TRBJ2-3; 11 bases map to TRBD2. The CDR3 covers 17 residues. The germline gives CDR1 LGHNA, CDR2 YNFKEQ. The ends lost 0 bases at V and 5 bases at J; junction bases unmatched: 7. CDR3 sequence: CASSQEVAGGPGDTQYF. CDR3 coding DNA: TGTGCCAGCAGCCAAGAGGTAGCGGGGGGGCCAGGAGATACGCAGTATTTT.

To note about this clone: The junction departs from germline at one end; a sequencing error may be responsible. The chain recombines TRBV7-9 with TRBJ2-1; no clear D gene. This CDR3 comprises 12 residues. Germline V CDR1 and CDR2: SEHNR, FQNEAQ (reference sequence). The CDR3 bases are TGTTCCAGCAGCTTAGACGGGAATGAGCAGTTCTTC. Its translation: CSSSLDGNEQFF.

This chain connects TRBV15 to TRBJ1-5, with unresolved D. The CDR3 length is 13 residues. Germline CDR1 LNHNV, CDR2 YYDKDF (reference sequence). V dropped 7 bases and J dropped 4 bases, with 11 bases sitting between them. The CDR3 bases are TGTGCCACCAACCGGGGTGAGAATCAGCCCCAGCATTTT. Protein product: CATNRGENQPQHF. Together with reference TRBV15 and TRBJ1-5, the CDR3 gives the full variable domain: DAMVIQNPRYQVTQFGKPVTLSCSQTLNHNVMYWYQQKSSQAPKLLFHYYDKDFNNEADTPDNFQSRRPNTSFCFLDIRSPGLGDTAMYLCATNRGENQPQHFGDGTRLSIL.

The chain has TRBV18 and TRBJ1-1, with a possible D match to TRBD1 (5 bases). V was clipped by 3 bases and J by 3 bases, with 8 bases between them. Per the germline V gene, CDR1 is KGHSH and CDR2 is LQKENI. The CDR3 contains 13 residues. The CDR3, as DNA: TGTGCCAGCTCACCTTCGACAGACACTGAAGCTTTCTTT. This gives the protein CASSPSTDTEAFF.

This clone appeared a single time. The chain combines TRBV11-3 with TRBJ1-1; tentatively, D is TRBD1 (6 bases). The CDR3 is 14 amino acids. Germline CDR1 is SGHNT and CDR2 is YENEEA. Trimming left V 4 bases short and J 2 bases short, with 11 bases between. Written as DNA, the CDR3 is TGTGCCAGCAGCTCCCGGGACACCAACACTGAAGCTTTCTTT. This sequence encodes CASSSRDTNTEAFF.

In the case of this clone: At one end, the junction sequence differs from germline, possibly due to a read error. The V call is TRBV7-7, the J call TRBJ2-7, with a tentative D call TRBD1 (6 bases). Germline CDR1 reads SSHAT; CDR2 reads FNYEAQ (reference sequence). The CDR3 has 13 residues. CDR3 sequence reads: CASSRDITYEQYF. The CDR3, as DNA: TGTGCTAGCAGCCGGGACATCACCTACGAGCAGTACTTC.

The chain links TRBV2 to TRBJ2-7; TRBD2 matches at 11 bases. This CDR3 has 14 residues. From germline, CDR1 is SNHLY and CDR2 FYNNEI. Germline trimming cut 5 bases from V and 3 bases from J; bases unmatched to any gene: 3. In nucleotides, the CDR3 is TGTGCCAGCAGTCTAGCGGGAGGTCGCTACGAGCAGTACTTC. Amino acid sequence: CASSLAGGRYEQYF.

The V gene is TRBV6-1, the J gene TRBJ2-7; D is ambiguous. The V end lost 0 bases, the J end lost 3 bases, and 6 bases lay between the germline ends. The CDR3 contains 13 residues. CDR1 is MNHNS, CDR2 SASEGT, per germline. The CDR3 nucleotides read TGTGCCAGCAGTGAAGCGTACGGCTACGAGCAGTACTTC. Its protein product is CASSEAYGYEQYF.

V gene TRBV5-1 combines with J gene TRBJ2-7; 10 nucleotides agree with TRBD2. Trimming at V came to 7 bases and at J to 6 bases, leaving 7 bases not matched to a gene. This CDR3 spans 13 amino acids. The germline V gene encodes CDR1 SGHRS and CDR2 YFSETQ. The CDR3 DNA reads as TGCGCCAGCGGCGAAACTAGCGGGATCGAGCAGTACTTC. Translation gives CASGETSGIEQYF.

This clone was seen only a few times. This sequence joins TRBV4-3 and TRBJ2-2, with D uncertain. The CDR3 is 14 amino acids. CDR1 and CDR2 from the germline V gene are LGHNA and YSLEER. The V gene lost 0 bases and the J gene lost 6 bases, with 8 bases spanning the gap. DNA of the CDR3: TGCGCCAGCAGCCAAGATACAGTAGCCGGGGAGCTGTTTTTT. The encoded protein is CASSQDTVAGELFF.

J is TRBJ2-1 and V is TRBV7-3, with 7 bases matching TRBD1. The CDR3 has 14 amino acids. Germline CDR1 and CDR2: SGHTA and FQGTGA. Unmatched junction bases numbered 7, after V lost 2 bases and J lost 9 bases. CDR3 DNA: TGTGCCAGCAGCTTAGTGGTAGAGGGGGCTGAGCAGTTCTTC. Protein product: CASSLVVEGAEQFF. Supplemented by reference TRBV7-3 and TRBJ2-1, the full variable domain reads GAGVSQTPSNKVTEKGKYVELRCDPISGHTALYWYRQSLGQGPEFLIYFQGTGAADDSGLPNDRFFAVRPEGSVSTLKIQRTERGDSAVYLCASSLVVEGAEQFFGPGTRLTVL.

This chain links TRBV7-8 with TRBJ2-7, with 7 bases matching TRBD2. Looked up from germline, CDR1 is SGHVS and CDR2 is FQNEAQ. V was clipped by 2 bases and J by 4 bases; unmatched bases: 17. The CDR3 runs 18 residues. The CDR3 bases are TGTGCCAGCAGCTTATCACAGCTTCGGCGGGGGAACCCATACGAGCAGTACTTC. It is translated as CASSLSQLRRGNPYEQYF.

CDR3 sequence reads: CAISEPFPGNEQYF. The CDR3 coding sequence is TGTGCCATCAGTGAGCCCTTTCCAGGGAACGAGCAGTACTTC. This chain connects TRBV10-3 to TRBJ2-7, with D tentatively TRBD1 (5 bases). CDR1 is ENHRY, CDR2 SYGVKD, per germline. The CDR3 covers 14 residues. V dropped 2 bases and J dropped 5 bases, with 13 bases sitting between them.

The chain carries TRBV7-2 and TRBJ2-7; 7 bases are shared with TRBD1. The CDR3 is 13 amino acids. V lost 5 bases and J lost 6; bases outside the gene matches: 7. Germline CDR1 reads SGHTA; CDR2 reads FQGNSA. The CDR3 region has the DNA TGTGCCAGCAGCACGACAGGGTTCGGCGAGCAGTACTTC. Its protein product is CASSTTGFGEQYF.

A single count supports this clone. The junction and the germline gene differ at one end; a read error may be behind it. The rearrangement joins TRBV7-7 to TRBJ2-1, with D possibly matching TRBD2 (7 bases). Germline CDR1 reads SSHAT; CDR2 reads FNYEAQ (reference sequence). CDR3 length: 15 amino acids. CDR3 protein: CASSPRRGLDNEQFF. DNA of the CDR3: TGTGCTAGCAGCCCAAGGCGGGGGCTCGACAATGAGCAGTTCTTC.

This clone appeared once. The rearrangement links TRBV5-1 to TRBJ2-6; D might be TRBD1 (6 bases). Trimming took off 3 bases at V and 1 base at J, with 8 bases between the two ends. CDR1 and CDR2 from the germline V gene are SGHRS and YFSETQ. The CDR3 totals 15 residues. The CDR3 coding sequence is TGCGCCAGCAGCTGGACAGCATCTGGGGCCAACGTCCTGACTTTC. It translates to CASSWTASGANVLTF. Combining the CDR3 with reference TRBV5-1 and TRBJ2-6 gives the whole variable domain KAGVTQTPRYLIKTRGQQVTLSCSPISGHRSVSWYQQTPGQGLQFLFEYFSETQRNKGNFPGRFSGRQFSNSRSEMNVSTLELGDSALYLCASSWTASGANVLTFGAGSRLTVL.

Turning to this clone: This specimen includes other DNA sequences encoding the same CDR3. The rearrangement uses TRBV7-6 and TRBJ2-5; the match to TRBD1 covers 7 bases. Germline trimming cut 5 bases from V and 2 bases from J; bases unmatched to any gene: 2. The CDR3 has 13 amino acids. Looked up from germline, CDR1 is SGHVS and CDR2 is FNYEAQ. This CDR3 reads CASSRGQQETQYF. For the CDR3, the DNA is TGTGCCAGCAGCCGGGGACAGCAAGAGACCCAGTACTTC.

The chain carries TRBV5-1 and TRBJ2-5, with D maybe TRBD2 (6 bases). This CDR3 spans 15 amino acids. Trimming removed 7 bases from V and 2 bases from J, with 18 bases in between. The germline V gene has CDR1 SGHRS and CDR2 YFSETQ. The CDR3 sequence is CASGKAGSGQETQYF. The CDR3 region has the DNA TGCGCCAGCGGCAAAGCGGGTTCGGGACAAGAGACCCAGTACTTC.

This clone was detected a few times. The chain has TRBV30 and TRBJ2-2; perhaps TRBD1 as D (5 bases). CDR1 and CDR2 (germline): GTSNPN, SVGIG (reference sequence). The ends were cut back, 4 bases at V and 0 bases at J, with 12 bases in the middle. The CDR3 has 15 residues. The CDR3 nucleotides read TGTGCCTGGACGAGGAAGGGGACGAACACCGGGGAGCTGTTTTTT. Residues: CAWTRKGTNTGELFF.

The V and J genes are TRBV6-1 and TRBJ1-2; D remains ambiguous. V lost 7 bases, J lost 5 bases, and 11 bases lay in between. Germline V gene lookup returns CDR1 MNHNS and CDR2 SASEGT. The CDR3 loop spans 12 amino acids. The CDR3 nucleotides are TGTGCCAGCACAGGATCCCGGTATGGCTACACCTTC. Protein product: CASTGSRYGYTF.

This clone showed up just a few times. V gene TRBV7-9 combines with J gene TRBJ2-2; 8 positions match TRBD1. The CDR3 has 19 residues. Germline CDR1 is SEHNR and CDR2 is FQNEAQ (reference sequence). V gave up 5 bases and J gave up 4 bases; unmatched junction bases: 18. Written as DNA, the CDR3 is TGTGCCAGCAGCCCGCGGACAGGGACGGACCTAAGCCGCACCGGGGAGCTGTTTTTT. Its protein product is CASSPRTGTDLSRTGELFF.